The source of this T cell receptor (beta chain) is a study of T cells in localized non-small cell lung cancer. The CDR3 consists of 17 residues. Germline V lookup: CDR1 SGHAT, CDR2 FQNNGV. The V end lost 1 base, the J end lost 1 base, and 15 bases lay between the germline ends. Regarding the study as a whole: Researchers found a median around 58 of the top 100 tumor clones in adjacent lung. Because researchers sequenced only one region of the tumor, heterogeneity is still possible. Clonality of T cells reached its maximum in uninvolved adjacent lung, surpassing tumor. Greater T cell density in blood accompanied longer overall survival.

Using immunoSEQ multiplex PCR, the repertoire was profiled, and TCRdb retains in-frame clones only, with some absent. Of tens of thousands of clones in the sample, around 88% were seen once. As concerns this clone: Its antigen remains unidentified.

The clonotype originates from a woman aged 35-70 years with stage III lung adenocarcinoma. Sequencing was performed on peripheral blood mononuclear cells, taken before any cancer treatment. The chain joins TRBV11-2 to TRBJ2-3; D gene uncertain. The CDR3 region is CASSLARLRLGTDTQYF. The CDR3 DNA reads as TGTGCCAGCAGCTTAGCCCGTCTTCGGTTAGGCACAGATACGCAGTATTTT. The full variable domain, with the rest looked up from reference TRBV11-2 and TRBJ2-3, is EAGVAQSPRYKIIEKRQSVAFWCNPISGHATLYWYQQILGQGPKLLIQFQNNGVVDDSQLPKDRFSAERLKGVDSTLKIQPAKLEDSAVYLCASSLARLRLGTDTQYFGPGTRLTVL.